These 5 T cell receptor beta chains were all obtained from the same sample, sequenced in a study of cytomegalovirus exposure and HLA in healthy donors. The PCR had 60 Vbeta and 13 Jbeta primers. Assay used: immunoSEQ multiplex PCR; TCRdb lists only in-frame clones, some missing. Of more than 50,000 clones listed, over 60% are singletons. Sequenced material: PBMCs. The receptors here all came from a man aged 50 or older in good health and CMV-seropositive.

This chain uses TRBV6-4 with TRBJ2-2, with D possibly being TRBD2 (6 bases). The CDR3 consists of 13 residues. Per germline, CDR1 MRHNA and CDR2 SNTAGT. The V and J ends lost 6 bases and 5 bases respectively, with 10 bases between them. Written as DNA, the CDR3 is TGTGCCAGCAGCCGGGACTGGACCGGGGAGCTGTTTTTT. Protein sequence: CASSRDWTGELFF.

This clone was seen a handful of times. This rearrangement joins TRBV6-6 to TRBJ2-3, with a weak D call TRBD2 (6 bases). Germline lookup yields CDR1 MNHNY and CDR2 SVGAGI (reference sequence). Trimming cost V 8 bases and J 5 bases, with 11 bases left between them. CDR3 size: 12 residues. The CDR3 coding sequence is TGTGCCAGCGGGGGAGCGGGAGATACGCAGTATTTT. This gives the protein CASGGAGDTQYF.

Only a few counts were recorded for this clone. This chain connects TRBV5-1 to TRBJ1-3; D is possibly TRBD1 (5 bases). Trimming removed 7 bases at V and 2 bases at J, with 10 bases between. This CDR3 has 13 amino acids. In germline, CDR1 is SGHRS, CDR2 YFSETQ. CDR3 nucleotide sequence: TGCGCCAGCGGGGAAGGGGCTGGAAACACCATATATTTT. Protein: CASGEGAGNTIYF.

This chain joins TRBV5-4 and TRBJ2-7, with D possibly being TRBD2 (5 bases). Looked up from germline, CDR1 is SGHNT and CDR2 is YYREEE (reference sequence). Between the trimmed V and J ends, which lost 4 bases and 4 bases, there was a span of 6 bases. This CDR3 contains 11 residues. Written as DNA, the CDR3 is TGTGCCAGCAGCAGCGGATACGAGCAGTACTTC. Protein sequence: CASSSGYEQYF. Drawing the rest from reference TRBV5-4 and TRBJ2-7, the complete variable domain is ETGVTQSPTHLIKTRGQQVTLRCSSQSGHNTVSWYQQALGQGPQFIFQYYREEENGRGNFPPRFSGLQFPNYSSELNVNALELDDSALYLCASSSGYEQYFGPGTRLTVT.

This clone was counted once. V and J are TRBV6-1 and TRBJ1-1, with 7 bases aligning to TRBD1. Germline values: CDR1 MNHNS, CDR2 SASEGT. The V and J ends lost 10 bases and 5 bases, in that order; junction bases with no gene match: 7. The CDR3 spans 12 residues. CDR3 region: CATYTGVTEAFF. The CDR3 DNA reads TGTGCCACCTATACAGGGGTAACTGAAGCTTTCTTT.